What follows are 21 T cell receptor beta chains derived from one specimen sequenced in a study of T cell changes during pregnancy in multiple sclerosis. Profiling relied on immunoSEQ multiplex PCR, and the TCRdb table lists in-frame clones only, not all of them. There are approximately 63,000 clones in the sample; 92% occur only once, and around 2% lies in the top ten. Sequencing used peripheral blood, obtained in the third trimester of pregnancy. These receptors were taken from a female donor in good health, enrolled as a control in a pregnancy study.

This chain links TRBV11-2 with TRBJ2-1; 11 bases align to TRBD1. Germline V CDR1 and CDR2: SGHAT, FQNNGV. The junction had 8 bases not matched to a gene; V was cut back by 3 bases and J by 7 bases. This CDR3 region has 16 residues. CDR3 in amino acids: CASSFTWTGGRNEQFF. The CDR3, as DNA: TGTGCCAGCAGCTTCACTTGGACAGGGGGCAGGAATGAGCAGTTCTTC.

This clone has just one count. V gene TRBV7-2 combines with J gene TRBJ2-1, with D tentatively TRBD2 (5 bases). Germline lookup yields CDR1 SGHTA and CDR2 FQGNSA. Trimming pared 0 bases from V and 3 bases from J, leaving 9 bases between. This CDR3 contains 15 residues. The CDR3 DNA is TGTGCCAGCAGCTTAGCATTCGGACTCTACAATGAGCAGTTCTTC. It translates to CASSLAFGLYNEQFF.

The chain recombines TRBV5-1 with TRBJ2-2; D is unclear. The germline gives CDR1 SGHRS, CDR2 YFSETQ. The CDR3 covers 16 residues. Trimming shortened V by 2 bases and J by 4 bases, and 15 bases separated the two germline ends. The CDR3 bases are TGCGCCAGCAGCTTCAATATAGCCCCCGCCACCGGGGAGCTGTTTTTT. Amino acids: CASSFNIAPATGELFF.

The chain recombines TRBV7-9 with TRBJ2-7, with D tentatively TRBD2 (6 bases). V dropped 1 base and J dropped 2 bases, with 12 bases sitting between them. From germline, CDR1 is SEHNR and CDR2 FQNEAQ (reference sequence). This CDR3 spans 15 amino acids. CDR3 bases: TGTGCCAGCAGCTTAGGGGATGCGGGGACCTACGAGCAGTACTTC. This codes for CASSLGDAGTYEQYF.

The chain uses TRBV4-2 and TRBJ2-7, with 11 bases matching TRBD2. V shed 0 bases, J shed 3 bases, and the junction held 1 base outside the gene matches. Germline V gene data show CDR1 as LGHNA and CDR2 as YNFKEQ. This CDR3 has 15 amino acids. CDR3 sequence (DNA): TGTGCCAGCAGCCAAGAACTAGCGGGAGTCTACGAGCAGTACTTC. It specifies CASSQELAGVYEQYF.

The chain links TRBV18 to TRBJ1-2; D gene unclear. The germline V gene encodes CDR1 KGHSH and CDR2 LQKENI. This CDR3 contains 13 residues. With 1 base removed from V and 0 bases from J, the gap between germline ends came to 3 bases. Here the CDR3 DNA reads TGTGCCAGCTCACCACTCTCTAACTATGGCTACACCTTC. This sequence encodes CASSPLSNYGYTF.

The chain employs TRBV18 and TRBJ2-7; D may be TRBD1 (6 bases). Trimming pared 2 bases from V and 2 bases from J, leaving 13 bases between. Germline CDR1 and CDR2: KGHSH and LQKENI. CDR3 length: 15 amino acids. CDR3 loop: CASSPSGPGAYEQYF. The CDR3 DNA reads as TGTGCCAGCTCACCAAGTGGTCCAGGGGCCTACGAGCAGTACTTC.

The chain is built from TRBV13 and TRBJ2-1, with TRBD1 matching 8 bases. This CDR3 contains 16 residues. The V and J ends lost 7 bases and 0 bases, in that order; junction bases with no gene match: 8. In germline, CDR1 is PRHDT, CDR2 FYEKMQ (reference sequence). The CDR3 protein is CASTKTGERSYNEQFF. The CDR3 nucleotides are TGTGCCAGCACCAAGACAGGGGAACGCTCCTACAATGAGCAGTTCTTC.

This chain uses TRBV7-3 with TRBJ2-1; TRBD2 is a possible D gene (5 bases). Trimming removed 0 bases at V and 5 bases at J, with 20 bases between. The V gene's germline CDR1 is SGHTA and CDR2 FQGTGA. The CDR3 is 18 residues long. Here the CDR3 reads CASSLTASSYHLHNEQFF. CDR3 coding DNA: TGTGCCAGCAGCTTAACGGCTAGCTCCTATCACCTCCACAATGAGCAGTTCTTC.

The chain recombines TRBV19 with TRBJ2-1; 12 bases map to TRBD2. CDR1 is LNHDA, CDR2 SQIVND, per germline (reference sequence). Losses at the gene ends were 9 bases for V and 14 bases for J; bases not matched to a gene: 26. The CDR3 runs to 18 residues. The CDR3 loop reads CARRLDLPFRLAGGHKFF. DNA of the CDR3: TGTGCCAGACGACTGGACCTCCCATTTCGTCTAGCGGGAGGGCATAAGTTCTTC.

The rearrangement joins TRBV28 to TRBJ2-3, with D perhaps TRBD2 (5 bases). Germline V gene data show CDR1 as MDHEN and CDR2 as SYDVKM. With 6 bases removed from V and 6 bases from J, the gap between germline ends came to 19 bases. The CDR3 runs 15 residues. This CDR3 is CASRLGGIGGDTQYF. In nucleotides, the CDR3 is TGTGCCAGCAGACTAGGAGGTATCGGCGGTGATACGCAGTATTTT.

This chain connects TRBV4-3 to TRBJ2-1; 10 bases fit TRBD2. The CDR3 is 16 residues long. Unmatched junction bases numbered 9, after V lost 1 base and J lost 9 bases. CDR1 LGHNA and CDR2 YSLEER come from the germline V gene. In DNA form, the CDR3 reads TGCGCCAGCAGCCAAGGCCTCTCTAGCGGGAGAGGTGAGCAGTTCTTC. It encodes CASSQGLSSGRGEQFF.

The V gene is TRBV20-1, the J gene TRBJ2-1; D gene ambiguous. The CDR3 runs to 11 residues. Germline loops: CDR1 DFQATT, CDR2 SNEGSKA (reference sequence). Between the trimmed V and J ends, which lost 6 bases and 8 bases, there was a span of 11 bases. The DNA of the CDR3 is TGCAGTGCAGAGCCGTTTTATGAGCAGTTCTTC. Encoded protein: CSAEPFYEQFF.

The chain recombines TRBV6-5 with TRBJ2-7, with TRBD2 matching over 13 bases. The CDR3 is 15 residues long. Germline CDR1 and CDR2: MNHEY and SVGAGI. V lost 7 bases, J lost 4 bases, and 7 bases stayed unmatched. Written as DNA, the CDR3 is TGTGCCAGCACTAGACTAGCGGGAGGCGATTACGAGCAGTACTTC. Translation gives CASTRLAGGDYEQYF.

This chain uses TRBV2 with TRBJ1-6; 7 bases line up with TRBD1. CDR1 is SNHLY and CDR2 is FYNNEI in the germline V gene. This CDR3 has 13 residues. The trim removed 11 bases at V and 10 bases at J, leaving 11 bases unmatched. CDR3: CAGQGVRESPLHF. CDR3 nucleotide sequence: TGTGCCGGCCAGGGGGTACGAGAATCACCCCTCCACTTT.

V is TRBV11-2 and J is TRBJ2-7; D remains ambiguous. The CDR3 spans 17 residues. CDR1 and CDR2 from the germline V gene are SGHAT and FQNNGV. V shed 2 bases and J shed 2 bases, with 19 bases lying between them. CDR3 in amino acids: CASSLTPFKMQAYEQYF. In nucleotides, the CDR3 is TGTGCCAGCAGCTTAACCCCCTTTAAGATGCAGGCCTACGAGCAGTACTTC. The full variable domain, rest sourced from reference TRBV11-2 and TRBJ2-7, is EAGVAQSPRYKIIEKRQSVAFWCNPISGHATLYWYQQILGQGPKLLIQFQNNGVVDDSQLPKDRFSAERLKGVDSTLKIQPAKLEDSAVYLCASSLTPFKMQAYEQYFGPGTRLTVT.

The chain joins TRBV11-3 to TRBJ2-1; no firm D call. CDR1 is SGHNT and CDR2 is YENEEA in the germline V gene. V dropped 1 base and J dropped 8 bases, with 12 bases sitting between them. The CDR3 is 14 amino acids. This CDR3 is CASSLVSSSDEQFF. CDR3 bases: TGTGCCAGCAGCTTAGTTTCTAGTTCGGATGAGCAGTTCTTC.

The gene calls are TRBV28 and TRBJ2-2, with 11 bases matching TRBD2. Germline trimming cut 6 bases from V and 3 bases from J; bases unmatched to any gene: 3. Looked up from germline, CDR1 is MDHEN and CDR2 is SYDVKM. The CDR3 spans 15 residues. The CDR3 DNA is TGTGCCAGCAGGACTAGCGGGACGTACACCGGGGAGCTGTTTTTT. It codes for CASRTSGTYTGELFF.

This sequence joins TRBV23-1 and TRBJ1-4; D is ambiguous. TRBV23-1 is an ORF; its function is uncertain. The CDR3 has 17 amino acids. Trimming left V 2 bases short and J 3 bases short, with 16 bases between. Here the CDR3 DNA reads TGCGCCAGCAGTCAAGTCGAATGTCCCGACTCTAATGAAAAACTGTTTTTT. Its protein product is CASSQVECPDSNEKLFF.

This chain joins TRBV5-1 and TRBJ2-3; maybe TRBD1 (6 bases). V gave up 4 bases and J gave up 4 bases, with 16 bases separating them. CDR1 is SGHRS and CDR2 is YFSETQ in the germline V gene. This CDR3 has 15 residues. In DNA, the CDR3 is TGCGCCAGCAGCCAAACAGGGAGTCCCCCAGATACGCAGTATTTT. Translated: CASSQTGSPPDTQYF.

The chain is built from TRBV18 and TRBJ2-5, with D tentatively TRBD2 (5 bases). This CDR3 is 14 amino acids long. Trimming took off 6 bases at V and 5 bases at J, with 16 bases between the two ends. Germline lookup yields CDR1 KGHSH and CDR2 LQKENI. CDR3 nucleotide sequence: TGTGCCAGCTCCCGGACTTTGGGGTCGGAGACCCAGTACTTC. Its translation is CASSRTLGSETQYF.